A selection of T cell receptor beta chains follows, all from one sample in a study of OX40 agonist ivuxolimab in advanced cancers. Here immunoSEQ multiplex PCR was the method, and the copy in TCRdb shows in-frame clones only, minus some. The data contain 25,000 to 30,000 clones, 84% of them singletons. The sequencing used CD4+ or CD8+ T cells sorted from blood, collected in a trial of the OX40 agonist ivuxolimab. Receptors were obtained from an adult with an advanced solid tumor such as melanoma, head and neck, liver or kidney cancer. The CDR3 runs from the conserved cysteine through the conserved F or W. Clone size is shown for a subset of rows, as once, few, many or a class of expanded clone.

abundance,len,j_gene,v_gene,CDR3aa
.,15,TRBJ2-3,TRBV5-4,CASSLAGGSTDTQYF
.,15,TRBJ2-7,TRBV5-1,CASSVTPPGPAEQYF
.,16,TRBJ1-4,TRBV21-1,CASSSLRGGSHEKLFF
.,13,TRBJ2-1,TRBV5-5,CASSSVGYNEQFF
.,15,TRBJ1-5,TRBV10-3,CAISESLSGLQPQHF
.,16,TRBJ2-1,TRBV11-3,CASNGGASGSFNEQFF
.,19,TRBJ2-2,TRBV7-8,CASSLALAGGPSNTGELFF
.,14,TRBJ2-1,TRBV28,CASSIAGGLDEQFF
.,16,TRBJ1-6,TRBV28,CASSFPGSSYNSPLHF
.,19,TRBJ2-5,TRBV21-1,CASSHSGTHMGGLEETQYF
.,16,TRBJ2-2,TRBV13,CASSTEGVPNTGELFF
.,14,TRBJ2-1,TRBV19,CASSPPGTLNEQFF
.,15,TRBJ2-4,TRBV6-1,CASSEGGRDIDIQYF
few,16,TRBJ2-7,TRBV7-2,CASSQTSGEYSYEQYF
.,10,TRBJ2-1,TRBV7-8,CASSSGVLFF
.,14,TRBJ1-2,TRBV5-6,CASSPGQGTYGYTF
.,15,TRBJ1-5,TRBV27,CASRPEPASNQPQHF
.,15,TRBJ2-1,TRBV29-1,CSVPPGGARYNEQFF
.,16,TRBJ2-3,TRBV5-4,CASSLDGLDSTDTQYF
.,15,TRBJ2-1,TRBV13,CASSFISGIYNEQFF
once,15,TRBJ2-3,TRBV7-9,CASSLAETSTDTQYF
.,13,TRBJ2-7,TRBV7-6,CASSTGQGYEQYF
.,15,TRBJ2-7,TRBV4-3,CASSQDSQGAYEQYF
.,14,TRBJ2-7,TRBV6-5,CASASLEGVYEQYF
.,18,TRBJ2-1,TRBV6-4,CASSPTPLVSFSYNEQFF
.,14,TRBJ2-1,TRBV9,CASSPGTVDNEQFF
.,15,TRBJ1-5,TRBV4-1,CASSQDPQGNQPQHF
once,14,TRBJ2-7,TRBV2,CASSPNGDSYEQYF
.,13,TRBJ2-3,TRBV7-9,CASSPDGSDTQYF
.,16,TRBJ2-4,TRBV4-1,CASSQPGQGGKNIQYF
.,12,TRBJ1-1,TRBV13,CASSIMNTEAFF
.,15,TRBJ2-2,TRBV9,CASSPGTGNTGELFF
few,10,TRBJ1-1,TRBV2,CASSDVEAFF
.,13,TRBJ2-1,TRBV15,CATRASSYNEQFF
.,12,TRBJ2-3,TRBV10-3,CAIFGPGGTQYF
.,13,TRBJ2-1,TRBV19,CASKVHGEGEQFF
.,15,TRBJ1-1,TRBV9,CASSSSGTGNTEAFF
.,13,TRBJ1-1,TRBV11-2,CASSLGAGAEAFF
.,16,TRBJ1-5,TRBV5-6,CASSLASGGSGQPQHF